This T cell receptor beta chain derives from a study of T-cell memory formation after mild COVID-19. Study context: Largely, the TCR clusters proved donor specific.

Via MiXCR, TCRdb re-called the 5' RACE reads, giving one row per CDR3 protein. The table records fewer than 250,000 distinct CDR3 sequences, roughly a tenth of them present only once. A note on this clonotype: Its antigen is not identified.

CDR1 is SGHTA and CDR2 is FQGNSA in the germline V gene. The V segment lost 3 bases and the J segment 5 bases; nucleotides outside the gene matches: 6. This CDR3 is built from 14 residues. Points from the study as a whole: Largely, contracting CD4+ clones fell within CM and EM, and contracting CD8+ clones within EMRA. SARS-CoV-2 specificity was not confirmed for second-wave clones peaking on day 37.

The sequence was collected from a young man who had mild COVID-19 (a few samples of this study predate the infection). Cell type and time point are not known. The V and J genes are TRBV7-2 and TRBJ2-5; 7 nucleotides agree with TRBD1. Sequenced input: PBMCs or a T cell subset sorted from them (not recorded which). DNA for the CDR3: TGTGCCAGCAGCTTCCAGACAGGGAAGGAGACCCAGTACTTC. Protein sequence: CASSFQTGKETQYF.